This TCR beta chain comes out of a study of OX40 agonist ivuxolimab in advanced cancers. The wider study: Two cutaneous melanoma patients and one hepatocellular carcinoma patient, three in all, had partial responses.

Only in-frame clones appear in the TCRdb table, and some are missing; sequencing was by immunoSEQ multiplex PCR. The sample yields 16,000 or so clones, 70% seen once. The CDR3 consists of 13 residues. V lost 6 bases and J 2 bases, leaving 10 bases between the germline ends. CDR1 is LNHDA and CDR2 is SQIVND in the germline V gene (reference sequence). The V call is TRBV19, the J call TRBJ1-1; D gene unclear. The material was CD4+ or CD8+ T cells sorted from blood, obtained in a trial of the OX40 agonist ivuxolimab. This receptor was obtained from an adult with an advanced solid tumor such as melanoma, head and neck, liver or kidney cancer. The DNA for the CDR3 is TGTGCCAGTAGCCCAACCATCAACACTGAAGCTTTCTTT. Translated, it gives CASSPTINTEAFF.